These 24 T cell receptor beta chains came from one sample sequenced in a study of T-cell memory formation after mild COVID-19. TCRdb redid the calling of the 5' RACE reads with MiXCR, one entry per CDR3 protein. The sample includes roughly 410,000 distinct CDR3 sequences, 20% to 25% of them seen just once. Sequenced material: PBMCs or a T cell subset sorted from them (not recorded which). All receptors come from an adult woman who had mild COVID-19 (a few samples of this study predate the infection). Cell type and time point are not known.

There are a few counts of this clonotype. The CDR3 coding sequence is TGTGCCACCAGTGACGGACTAGCGGGAGGCTACGAGCAGTACTTC. It yields the protein CATSDGLAGGYEQYF. The chain combines TRBV24-1 with TRBJ2-7; 14 nucleotides match TRBD2. CDR1 KGHDR and CDR2 SFDVKD come from the germline V gene. After removal of 4 bases from V and 3 bases from J, the junction contained 1 base not matched to a gene. The length of the CDR3 is 15 residues.

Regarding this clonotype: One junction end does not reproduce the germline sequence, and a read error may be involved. The DNA of the CDR3 is TGTGCTAGCAGCTTAGCAGCCGGGGCGAATTTT. This encodes CASSLAAGANF. The chain carries TRBV7-7 and TRBJ1-3; D is perhaps TRBD1 (5 bases). CDR1 and CDR2 (germline): SSHAT, FNYEAQ (reference sequence). The CDR3 extends over 11 amino acids. Full variable domain (outside the CDR3, taken from reference TRBV7-7 and TRBJ1-3): GAGVSQSPRYKVTKRGQDVTLRCDPISSHATLYWYQQALGQGPEFLTYFNYEAQPDKSGLPSDRFSAERPEGSISTLTIQRTEQRDSAMYRCASSLAAGANFGEGSWLTVV.

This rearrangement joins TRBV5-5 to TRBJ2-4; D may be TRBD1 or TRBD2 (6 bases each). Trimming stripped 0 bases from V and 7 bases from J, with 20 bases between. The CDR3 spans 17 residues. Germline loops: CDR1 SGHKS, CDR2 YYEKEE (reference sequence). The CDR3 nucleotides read TGTGCCAGCAGCTTGGAGCCCCGGGGGCAGGGCTTGAACATTCAGTACTTC. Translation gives CASSLEPRGQGLNIQYF.

The CDR3 region has the DNA TGTGCCAGCACCAGGACAGGGTCAACTGGAGAGACCCAGTACTTC. Its protein is CASTRTGSTGETQYF. V usage is TRBV6-1 and J usage is TRBJ2-5; 8 bases are shared with TRBD1. J gave up 4 bases and V 7 bases, and 11 bases lay outside the gene matches. The germline gives CDR1 MNHNS, CDR2 SASEGT. CDR3 length equals 15 residues.

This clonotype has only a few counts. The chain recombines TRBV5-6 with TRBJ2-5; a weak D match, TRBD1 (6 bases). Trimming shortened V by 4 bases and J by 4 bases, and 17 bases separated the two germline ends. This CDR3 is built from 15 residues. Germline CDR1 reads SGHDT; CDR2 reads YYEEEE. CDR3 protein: CASSQGMGIGETQYF. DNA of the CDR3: TGTGCCAGCAGCCAGGGGATGGGAATTGGAGAGACCCAGTACTTC.

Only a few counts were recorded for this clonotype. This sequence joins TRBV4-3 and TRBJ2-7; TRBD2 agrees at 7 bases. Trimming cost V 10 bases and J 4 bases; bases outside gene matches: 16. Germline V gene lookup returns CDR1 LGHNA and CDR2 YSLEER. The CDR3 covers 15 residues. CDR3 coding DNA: TGCGCCACCTCACCTAGCGCGGGAGTTGGGTACGAGCAGTACTTC. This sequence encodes CATSPSAGVGYEQYF.

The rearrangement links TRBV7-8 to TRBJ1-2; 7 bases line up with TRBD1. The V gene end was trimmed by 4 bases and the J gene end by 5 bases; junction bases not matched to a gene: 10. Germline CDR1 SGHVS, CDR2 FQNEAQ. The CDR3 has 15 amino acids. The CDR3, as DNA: TGTGCCAGCAGCTCCCCCCCGGGCAGGGGGTATGGCTACACCTTC. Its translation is CASSSPPGRGYGYTF.

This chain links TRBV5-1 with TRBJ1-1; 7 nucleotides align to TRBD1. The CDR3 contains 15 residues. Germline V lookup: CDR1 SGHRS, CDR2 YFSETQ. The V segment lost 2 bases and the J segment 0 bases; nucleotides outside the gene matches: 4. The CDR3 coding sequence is TGCGCCAGCAGCTTTTCAGGGGGTGTGAACACTGAAGCTTTCTTT. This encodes CASSFSGGVNTEAFF.

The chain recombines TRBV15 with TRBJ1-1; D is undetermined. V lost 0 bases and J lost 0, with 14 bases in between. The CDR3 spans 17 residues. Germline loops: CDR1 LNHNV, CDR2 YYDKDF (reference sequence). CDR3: CATSRDAPGRLNTEAFF. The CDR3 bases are TGTGCCACCAGCAGAGACGCGCCTGGACGACTGAACACTGAAGCTTTCTTT.

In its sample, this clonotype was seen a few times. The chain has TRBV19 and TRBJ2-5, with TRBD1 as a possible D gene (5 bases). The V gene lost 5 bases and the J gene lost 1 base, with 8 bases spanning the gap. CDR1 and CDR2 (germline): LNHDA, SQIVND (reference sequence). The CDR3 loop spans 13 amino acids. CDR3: CASSWGSQETQYF. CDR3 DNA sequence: TGTGCCAGTAGTTGGGGCAGCCAAGAGACCCAGTACTTC. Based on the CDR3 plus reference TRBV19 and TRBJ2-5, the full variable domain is DGGITQSPKYLFRKEGQNVTLSCEQNLNHDAMYWYRQDPGQGLRLIYYSQIVNDFQKGDIAEGYSVSREKKESFPLTVTSAQKNPTAFYLCASSWGSQETQYFGPGTRLLVL.

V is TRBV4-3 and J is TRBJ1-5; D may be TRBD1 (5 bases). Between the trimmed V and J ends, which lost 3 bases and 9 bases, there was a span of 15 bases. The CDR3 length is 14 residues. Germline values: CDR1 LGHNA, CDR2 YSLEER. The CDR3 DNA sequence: TGCGCCAGCAGCCAGGACGGGGGAGCAGGGCCCCAGCATTTT. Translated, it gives CASSQDGGAGPQHF.

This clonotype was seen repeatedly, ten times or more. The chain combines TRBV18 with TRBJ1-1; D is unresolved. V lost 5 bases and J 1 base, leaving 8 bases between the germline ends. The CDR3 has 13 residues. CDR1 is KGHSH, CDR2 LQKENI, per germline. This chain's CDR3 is CASSSTQNTEAFF. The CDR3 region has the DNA TGTGCCAGCTCATCGACACAGAACACTGAAGCTTTCTTT.

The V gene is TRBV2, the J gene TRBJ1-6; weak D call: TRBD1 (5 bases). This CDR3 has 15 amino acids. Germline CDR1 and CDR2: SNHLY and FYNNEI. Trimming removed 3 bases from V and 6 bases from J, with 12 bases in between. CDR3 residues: CASSEALGGNSPLHF. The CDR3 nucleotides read TGTGCCAGCAGTGAGGCCTTGGGGGGTAATTCACCCCTCCACTTT.

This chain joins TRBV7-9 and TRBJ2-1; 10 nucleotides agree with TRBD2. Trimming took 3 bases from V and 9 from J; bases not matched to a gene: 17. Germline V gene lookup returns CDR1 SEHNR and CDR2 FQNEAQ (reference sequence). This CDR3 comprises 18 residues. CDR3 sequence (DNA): TGTGCCAGCAGCTTTTTACTAGCGGGACCCCACGGGGTTGGTGAGCAGTTCTTC. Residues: CASSFLLAGPHGVGEQFF.

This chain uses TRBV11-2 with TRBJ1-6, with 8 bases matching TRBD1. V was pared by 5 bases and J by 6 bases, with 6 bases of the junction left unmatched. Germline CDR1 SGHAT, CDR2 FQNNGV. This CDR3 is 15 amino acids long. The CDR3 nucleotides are TGTGCCAGCAGCACGGGACAGGAGATTAATTCACCCCTCCACTTT. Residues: CASSTGQEINSPLHF.

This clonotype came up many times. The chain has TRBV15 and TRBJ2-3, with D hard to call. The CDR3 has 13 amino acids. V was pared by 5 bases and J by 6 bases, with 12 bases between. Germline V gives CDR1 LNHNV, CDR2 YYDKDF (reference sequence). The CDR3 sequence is CATSSQTGDTQYF. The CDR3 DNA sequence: TGTGCCACCAGCTCCCAGACCGGGGATACGCAGTATTTT.

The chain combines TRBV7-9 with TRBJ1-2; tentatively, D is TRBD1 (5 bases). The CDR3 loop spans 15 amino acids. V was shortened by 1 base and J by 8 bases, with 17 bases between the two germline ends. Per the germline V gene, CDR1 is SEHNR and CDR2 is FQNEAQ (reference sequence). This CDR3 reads CASSLGGALGSGYTF. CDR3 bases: TGTGCCAGCAGCTTAGGTGGGGCGCTTGGAAGCGGCTACACCTTC.

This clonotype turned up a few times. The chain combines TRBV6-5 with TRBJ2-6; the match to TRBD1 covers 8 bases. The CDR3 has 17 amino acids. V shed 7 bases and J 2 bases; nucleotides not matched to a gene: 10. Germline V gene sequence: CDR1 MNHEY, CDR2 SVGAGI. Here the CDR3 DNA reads TGTGCCAGCAAAGGCCAGGGGGCGCCGGCTGGGGCCAACGTCCTGACTTTC. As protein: CASKGQGAPAGANVLTF.

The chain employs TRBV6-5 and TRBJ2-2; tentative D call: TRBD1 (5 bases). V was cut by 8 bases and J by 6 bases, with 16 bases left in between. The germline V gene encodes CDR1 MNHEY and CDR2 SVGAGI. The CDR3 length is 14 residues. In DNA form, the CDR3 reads TGTGCCAGCGGCTCAGGGATATGGGCCGGGGAGCTGTTTTTT. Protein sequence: CASGSGIWAGELFF.

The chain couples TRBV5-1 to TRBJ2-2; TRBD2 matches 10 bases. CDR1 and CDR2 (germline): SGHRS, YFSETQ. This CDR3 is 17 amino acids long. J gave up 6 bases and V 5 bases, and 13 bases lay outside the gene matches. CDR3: CASSDLAGASIPGELFF. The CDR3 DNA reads TGCGCCAGCAGTGACCTAGCGGGAGCAAGCATTCCCGGGGAGCTGTTTTTT.

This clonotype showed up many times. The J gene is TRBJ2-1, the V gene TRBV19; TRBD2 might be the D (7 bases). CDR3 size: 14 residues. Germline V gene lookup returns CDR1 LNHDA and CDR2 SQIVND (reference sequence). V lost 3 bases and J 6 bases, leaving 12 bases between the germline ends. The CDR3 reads CASSIGGLANEQFF. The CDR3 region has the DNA TGTGCCAGTAGTATCGGGGGGCTAGCCAATGAGCAGTTCTTC.

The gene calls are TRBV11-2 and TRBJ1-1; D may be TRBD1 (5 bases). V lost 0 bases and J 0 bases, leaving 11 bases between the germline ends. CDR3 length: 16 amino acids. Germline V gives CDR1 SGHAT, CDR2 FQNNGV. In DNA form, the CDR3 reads TGTGCCAGCAGCTTAGAGGCCGGGACGGTGAACACTGAAGCTTTCTTT. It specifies CASSLEAGTVNTEAFF.

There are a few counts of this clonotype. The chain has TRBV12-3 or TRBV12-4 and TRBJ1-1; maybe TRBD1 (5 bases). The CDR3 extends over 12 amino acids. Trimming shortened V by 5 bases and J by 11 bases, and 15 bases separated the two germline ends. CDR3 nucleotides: TGTGCCAGCAGTCAGAAGAGGACAAGTGCTTTCTTT. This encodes CASSQKRTSAFF.

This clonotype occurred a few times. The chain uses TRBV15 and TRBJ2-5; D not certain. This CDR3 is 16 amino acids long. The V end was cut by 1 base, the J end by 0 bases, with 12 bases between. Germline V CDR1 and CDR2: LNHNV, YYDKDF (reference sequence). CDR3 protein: CATSRGSNVYQETQYF. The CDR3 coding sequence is TGTGCCACCAGCAGAGGATCAAACGTGTACCAAGAGACCCAGTACTTC.